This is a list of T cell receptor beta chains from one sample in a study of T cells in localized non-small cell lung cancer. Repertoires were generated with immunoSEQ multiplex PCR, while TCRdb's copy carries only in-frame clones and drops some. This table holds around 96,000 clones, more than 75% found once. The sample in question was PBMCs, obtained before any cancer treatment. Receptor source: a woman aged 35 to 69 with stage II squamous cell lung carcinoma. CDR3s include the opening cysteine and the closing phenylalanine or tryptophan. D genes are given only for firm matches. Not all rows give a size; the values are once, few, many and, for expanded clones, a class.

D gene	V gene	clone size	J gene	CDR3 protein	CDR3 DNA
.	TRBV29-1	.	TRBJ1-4	CSVRDTNEKLFF	TGCAGCGTCCGGGACACCAATGAAAAACTGTTTTTT
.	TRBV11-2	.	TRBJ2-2	CASSLEVNTGELFF	TGTGCCAGCAGCTTAGAAGTCAACACCGGGGAGCTGTTTTTT
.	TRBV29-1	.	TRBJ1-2	CSVTGFYGYTF	TGCAGCGTTACAGGGTTCTATGGCTACACCTTC
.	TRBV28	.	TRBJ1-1	CASSLGIRKTEAFF	TGTGCCAGCAGTTTAGGGATAAGGAAGACTGAAGCTTTCTTT
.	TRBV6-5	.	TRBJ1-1	CASSLLKVGTEAFF	TGTGCCAGCAGCCTACTTAAGGTGGGGACTGAAGCTTTCTTT
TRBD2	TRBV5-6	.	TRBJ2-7	CASSLAGLAGGSYEQYF	TGTGCCAGCAGCTTGGCGGGACTAGCGGGGGGTTCCTACGAGCAGTACTTC
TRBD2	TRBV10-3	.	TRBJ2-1	CATVAGVYNEQFF	TGTGCCACAGTAGCGGGGGTCTACAATGAGCAGTTCTTC
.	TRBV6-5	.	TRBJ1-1	CASSRTGEAFF	TGTGCCAGCAGTCGTACAGGGGAAGCTTTCTTT
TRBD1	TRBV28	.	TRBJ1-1	CASSLYGRGGTEAFF	TGTGCCAGCAGTTTATACGGCAGGGGGGGCACTGAAGCTTTCTTT
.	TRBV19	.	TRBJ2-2	CASSPNTGELFF	TGTGCCAGTAGCCCGAACACCGGGGAGCTGTTTTTT
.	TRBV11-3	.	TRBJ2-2	CASSVRWNTGELFF	TGTGCCAGCAGTGTAAGGTGGAACACCGGGGAGCTGTTTTTT
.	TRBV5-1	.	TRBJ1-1	CASREATPTTEAFF	TGCGCCAGCAGGGAGGCGACACCGACCACTGAAGCTTTCTTT
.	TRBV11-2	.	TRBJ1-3	CASSLDQSSGNTIYF	TGTGCCAGCAGCTTAGACCAGTCCTCTGGAAACACCATATATTTT
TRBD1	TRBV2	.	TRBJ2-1	CASNVWTGVIEQFF	TGTGCCAGCAATGTTTGGACAGGGGTTATTGAGCAGTTCTTC
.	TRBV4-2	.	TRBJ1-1	CASSQDRHNTEAFF	TGTGCCAGCAGCCAAGATCGACACAACACTGAAGCTTTCTTT
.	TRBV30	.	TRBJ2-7	CAWTRGREQYF	TGTGCCTGGACAAGGGGACGGGAGCAGTACTTC
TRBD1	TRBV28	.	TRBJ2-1	CASSFGTGGFNEQFF	TGTGCCAGCAGTTTCGGGACAGGGGGCTTCAATGAGCAGTTCTTC
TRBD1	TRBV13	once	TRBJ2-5	CASSLGGTGETQYF	TGTGCCAGCAGCTTAGGCGGGACAGGAGAGACCCAGTACTTC
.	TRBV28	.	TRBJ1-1	CASSTPGLSEAFF	TGTGCCAGCAGTACCCCAGGGTTATCTGAAGCTTTCTTT
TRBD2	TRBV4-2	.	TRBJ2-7	CASSQLRAGVYEQYF	TGTGCCAGCAGCCAACTCCGAGCGGGAGTCTACGAGCAGTACTTC
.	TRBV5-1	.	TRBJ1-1	CASKAAGGSEAFF	TGCGCCAGCAAGGCGGCGGGAGGGAGTGAAGCTTTCTTT